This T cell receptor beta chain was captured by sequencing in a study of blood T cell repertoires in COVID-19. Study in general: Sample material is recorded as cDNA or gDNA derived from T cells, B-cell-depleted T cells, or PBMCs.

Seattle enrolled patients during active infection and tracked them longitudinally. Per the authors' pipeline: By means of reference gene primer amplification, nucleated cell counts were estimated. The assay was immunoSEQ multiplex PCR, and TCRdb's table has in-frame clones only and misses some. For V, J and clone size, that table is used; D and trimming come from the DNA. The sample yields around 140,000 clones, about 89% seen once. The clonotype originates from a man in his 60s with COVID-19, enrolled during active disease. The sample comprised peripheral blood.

The CDR3 bases are TGTGCCAGCAGTTTATCTGTTACAGGGGATTCACCCCTCCACTTT. It is translated as CASSLSVTGDSPLHF. The V call is TRBV27, the J call TRBJ1-6, with 7 bases identical to TRBD1. The length of the CDR3 is 15 residues. The J segment lost 8 bases and the V segment lost 0 bases, leaving 4 bases of the junction unmatched. Germline V gene data show CDR1 as MNHEY and CDR2 as SMNVEV (reference sequence).